Listed here are 6 T cell receptor beta chains from one sample, sequenced in a study of siplizumab effects on memory and regulatory T cells. Assay: immunoSEQ multiplex PCR; the TCRdb copy retains only in-frame clones and omits some. The sample carries some 96,000 clones, 91% recorded once. Sequences were obtained from CD4+ T cells sorted from blood. These receptors all stem from a human donor in good health.

This rearrangement joins TRBV21-1 to TRBJ2-3. TRBV21-1 is a known pseudogene. The CDR3 spans 16 residues. CDR3 protein: CASTPLDQATPDTQYF. Written as DNA, the CDR3 is TGTGCCAGCACCCCGTTGGACCAGGCCACTCCAGATACGCAGTATTTT.

This chain uses TRBV6-6 with TRBJ1-2, with D unresolved. Trimming took off 7 bases at V and 8 bases at J, with 20 bases between the two ends. This CDR3 region has 14 residues. Germline CDR1 MNHNY, CDR2 SVGAGI (reference sequence). The DNA for the CDR3 is TGTGCCAGCACCACAGATACCGGGAACGCAGGCTACACCTTC. Translated: CASTTDTGNAGYTF.

The chain couples TRBV29-1 to TRBJ1-2; 7 bases align to TRBD1. The germline V gene encodes CDR1 SQVTM and CDR2 ANQGSEA. This CDR3 contains 12 residues. V lost 4 bases and J lost 4; bases outside the gene matches: 3. The CDR3 nucleotides are TGCAGCGTTGCCAGGGGGTTCTATGGCTACACCTTC. Translation gives CSVARGFYGYTF. Supplemented by reference TRBV29-1 and TRBJ1-2, the full variable domain reads SAVISQKPSRDICQRGTSLTIQCQVDSQVTMMFWYRQQPGQSLTLIATANQGSEATYESGFVIDKFPISRPNLTFSTLTVSNMSPEDSSIYLCSVARGFYGYTFGSGTRLTVV.

This clone has only one observation. The chain joins TRBV7-2 to TRBJ1-2; TRBD1 matches at 10 bases. J gave up 3 bases and V 2 bases, and 6 bases lay outside the gene matches. The CDR3 loop spans 16 amino acids. Germline V gives CDR1 SGHTA, CDR2 FQGNSA. The CDR3: CASSLFAGTGDYGYTF. The DNA of the CDR3 is TGTGCCAGCAGCTTATTTGCTGGGACAGGGGACTATGGCTACACCTTC.

The V gene is TRBV28, the J gene TRBJ1-5, with TRBD1 identical over 7 bases. The germline CDR1 and CDR2 sequences are MDHEN and SYDVKM. Unmatched junction bases numbered 8, after V lost 6 bases and J lost 6 bases. The CDR3 is 14 residues long. As DNA, the CDR3 is TGTGCCAGCAGACATCAGGGGGTAGGTCAGCCCCAGCATTTT. The encoded protein is CASRHQGVGQPQHF.

The chain carries TRBV9 and TRBJ1-4; D is uncertain. The CDR3 covers 14 residues. Germline V lookup: CDR1 SGDLS, CDR2 YYNGEE. Trimming pared 2 bases from V and 8 bases from J, leaving 13 bases between. The DNA for the CDR3 is TGTGCCAGCAGCGTCCAATCAGGAGGCGAAAAACTGTTTTTT. It is translated as CASSVQSGGEKLFF.